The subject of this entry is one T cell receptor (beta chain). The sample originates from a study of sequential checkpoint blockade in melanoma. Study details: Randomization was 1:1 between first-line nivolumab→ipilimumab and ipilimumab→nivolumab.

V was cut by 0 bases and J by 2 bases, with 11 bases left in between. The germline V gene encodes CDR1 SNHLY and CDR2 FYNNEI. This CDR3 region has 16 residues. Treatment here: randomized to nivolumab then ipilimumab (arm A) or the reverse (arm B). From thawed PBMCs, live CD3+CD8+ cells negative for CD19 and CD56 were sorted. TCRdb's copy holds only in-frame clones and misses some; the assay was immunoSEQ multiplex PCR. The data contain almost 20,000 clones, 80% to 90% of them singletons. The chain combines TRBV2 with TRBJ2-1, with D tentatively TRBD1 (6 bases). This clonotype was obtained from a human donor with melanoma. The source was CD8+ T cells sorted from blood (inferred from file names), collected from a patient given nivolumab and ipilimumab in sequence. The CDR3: CASSEAWDTTYNEQFF. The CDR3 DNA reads TGTGCCAGCAGTGAAGCGTGGGACACAACCTACAATGAGCAGTTCTTC.